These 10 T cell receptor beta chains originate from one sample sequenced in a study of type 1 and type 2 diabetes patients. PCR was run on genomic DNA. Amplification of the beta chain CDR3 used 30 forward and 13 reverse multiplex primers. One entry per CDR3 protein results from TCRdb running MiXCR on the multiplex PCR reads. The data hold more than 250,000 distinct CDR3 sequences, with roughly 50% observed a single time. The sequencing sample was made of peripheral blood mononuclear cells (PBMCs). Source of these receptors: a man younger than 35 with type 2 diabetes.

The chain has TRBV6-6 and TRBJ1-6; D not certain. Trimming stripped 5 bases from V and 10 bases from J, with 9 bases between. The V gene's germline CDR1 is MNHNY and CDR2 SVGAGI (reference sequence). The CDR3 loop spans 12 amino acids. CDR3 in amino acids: CASSSTVSPLHF. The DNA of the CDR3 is TGTGCCAGCAGTAGTACGGTGTCACCCCTCCACTTT.

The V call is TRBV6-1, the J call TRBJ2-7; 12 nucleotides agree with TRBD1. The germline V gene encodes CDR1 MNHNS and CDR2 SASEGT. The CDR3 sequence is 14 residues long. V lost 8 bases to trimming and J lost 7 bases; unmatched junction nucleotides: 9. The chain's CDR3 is CASGAGTGGYEQYF. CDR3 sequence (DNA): TGTGCCAGCGGGGCCGGGACAGGGGGCTATGAGCAGTACTTC.

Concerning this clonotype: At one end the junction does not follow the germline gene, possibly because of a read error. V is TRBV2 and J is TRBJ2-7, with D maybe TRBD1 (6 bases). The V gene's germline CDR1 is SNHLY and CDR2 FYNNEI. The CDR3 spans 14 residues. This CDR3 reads CASSGSGQSYEQYF. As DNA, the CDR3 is TGCGCCAGCAGTGGGTCAGGACAGAGCTACGAGCAGTACTTC.

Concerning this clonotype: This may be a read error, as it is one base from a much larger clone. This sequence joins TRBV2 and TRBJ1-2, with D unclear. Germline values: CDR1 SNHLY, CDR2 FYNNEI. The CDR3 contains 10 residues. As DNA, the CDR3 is TGTGCCGGCAGTGACGGCTACTACACCTTC. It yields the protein CAGSDGYYTF.

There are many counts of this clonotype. CDR3 DNA sequence: TGTGCCAGCAGTGAAGGACGGACAGGGAACACTGAAGCTTTCTTT. As protein: CASSEGRTGNTEAFF. This chain connects TRBV2 to TRBJ1-1, with 7 bases lining up with TRBD1. CDR1 is SNHLY and CDR2 is FYNNEI in the germline V gene. V lost 1 base, J lost 1 base, and 3 bases stayed unmatched. CDR3 length equals 15 residues.

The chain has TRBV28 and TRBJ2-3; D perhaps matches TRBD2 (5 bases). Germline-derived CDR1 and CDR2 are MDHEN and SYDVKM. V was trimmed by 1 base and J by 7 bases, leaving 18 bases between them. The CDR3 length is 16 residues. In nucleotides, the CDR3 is TGTGCCAGCAGTTTATTGTCTCCGGCGGGCGGAAATACGCAGTATTTT. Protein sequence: CASSLLSPAGGNTQYF.

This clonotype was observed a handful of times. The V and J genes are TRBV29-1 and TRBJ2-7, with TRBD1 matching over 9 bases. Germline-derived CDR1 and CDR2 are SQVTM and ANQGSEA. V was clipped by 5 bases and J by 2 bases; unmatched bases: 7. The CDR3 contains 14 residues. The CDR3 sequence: CSVTGQGRTYEQYF. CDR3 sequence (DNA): TGCAGCGTTACCGGACAGGGGCGAACCTACGAGCAGTACTTC.

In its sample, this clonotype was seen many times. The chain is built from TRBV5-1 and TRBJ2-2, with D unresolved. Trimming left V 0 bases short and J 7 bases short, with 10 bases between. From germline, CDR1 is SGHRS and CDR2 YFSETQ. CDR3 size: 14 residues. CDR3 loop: CASSLDTPNGELFF. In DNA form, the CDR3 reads TGCGCCAGCAGCTTGGACACACCGAACGGGGAGCTGTTTTTT. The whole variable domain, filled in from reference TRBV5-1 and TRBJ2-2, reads KAGVTQTPRYLIKTRGQQVTLSCSPISGHRSVSWYQQTPGQGLQFLFEYFSETQRNKGNFPGRFSGRQFSNSRSEMNVSTLELGDSALYLCASSLDTPNGELFFGEGSRLTVL.

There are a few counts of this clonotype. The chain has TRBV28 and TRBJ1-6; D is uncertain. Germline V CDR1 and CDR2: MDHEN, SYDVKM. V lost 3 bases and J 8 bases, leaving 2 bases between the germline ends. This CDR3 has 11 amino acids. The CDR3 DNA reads TGTGCCAGCAGTTTCGATTCACCCCTCCACTTT. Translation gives CASSFDSPLHF.

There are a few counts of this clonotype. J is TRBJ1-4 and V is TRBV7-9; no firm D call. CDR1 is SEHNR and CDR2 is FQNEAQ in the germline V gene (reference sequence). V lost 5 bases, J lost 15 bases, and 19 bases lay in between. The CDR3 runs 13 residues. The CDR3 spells CASSQDERRVVFF. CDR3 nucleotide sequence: TGTGCCAGCAGCCAAGATGAACGTCGAGTGGTGTTTTTT.